One and the same sample provided the 17 T cell receptor beta chains below, sequenced in a study of cytomegalovirus exposure and HLA in healthy donors. The PCR used 60 Vbeta and 13 Jbeta primers. Using immunoSEQ multiplex PCR, the repertoire was profiled, and TCRdb retains in-frame clones only, with some absent. This table lists roughly 55,000 clones. Sample: PBMCs. These receptors were taken from a man aged 45-65 years in good health and CMV-seropositive.

V is TRBV6-6 and J is TRBJ1-5, with D tentatively TRBD1 (5 bases). Looked up from germline, CDR1 is MNHNY and CDR2 is SVGAGI (reference sequence). V lost 8 bases and J 3 bases, leaving 20 bases between the germline ends. This CDR3 has 16 residues. CDR3 loop: CASLGSLQEINQPQHF. The CDR3 nucleotides are TGTGCCAGCCTGGGGTCGCTACAGGAGATCAATCAGCCCCAGCATTTT.

This chain connects TRBV10-2 to TRBJ2-4; 9 bases are shared with TRBD2. V gave up 1 base and J gave up 8 bases; unmatched junction bases: 6. Germline CDR1 WSHSY, CDR2 SAAADI. The CDR3 spans 15 residues. The CDR3 reads CASSELAGVGDIQYF. In nucleotides, the CDR3 is TGCGCCAGCAGTGAGTTAGCGGGAGTGGGAGACATTCAGTACTTC.

The chain couples TRBV15 to TRBJ2-3, with D possibly being TRBD1 (6 bases). V was clipped by 1 base and J by 2 bases, with 16 bases between them. CDR3 length: 17 residues. Germline V gene data show CDR1 as LNHNV and CDR2 as YYDKDF (reference sequence). In nucleotides, the CDR3 is TGTGCCACCAGCAGAGTGCCAGGACAGCACTCCACAGATACGCAGTATTTT. It specifies CATSRVPGQHSTDTQYF.

The chain has TRBV4-3 and TRBJ2-7; 13 nucleotides agree with TRBD2. From germline, CDR1 is LGHNA and CDR2 YSLEER. The CDR3 spans 15 residues. V was clipped by 4 bases and J by 4 bases; unmatched bases: 4. The CDR3 coding sequence is TGCGCCAGCAGCCCAGGACTAGCGGGGGAATACGAGCAGTACTTC. This codes for CASSPGLAGEYEQYF.

The CDR3 here is CASSQDRLLSTDTQYF. CDR3 DNA: TGCGCCAGCAGCCAAGACAGACTCCTTAGCACAGATACGCAGTATTTT. This chain links TRBV4-3 with TRBJ2-3; no clear D gene. Germline assignment: CDR1 LGHNA and CDR2 YSLEER. This CDR3 region has 16 residues. Trimming took off 0 bases at V and 0 bases at J, with 10 bases between the two ends.

The J gene is TRBJ2-5, the V gene TRBV7-2; 9 positions agree with TRBD1. V shed 4 bases, J shed 1 base, and the junction held 4 bases outside the gene matches. The V gene's germline CDR1 is SGHTA and CDR2 FQGNSA. This CDR3 contains 15 residues. CDR3 sequence reads: CASSSGQGTQETQYF. DNA for the CDR3: TGTGCCAGCAGCTCGGGACAGGGAACCCAAGAGACCCAGTACTTC.

This chain connects TRBV5-6 to TRBJ2-2, with 9 bases that match TRBD2. The V and J ends lost 0 bases and 0 bases, in that order; junction bases with no gene match: 3. This CDR3 contains 17 residues. Germline V CDR1 and CDR2: SGHDT, YYEEEE. The CDR3 DNA is TGTGCCAGCAGCTTGGTAGGACTAGCGACGAACACCGGGGAGCTGTTTTTT. It is translated as CASSLVGLATNTGELFF.

The rearrangement joins TRBV19 to TRBJ1-2; 8 bases map to TRBD1. CDR1 and CDR2 (germline): LNHDA, SQIVND (reference sequence). Losses at the gene ends were 7 bases for V and 3 bases for J; bases not matched to a gene: 7. CDR3 size: 14 residues. The CDR3 region has the DNA TGTGCCAGTACCCCCGGACAGGGCGACTATGGCTACACCTTC. Translated: CASTPGQGDYGYTF.

The rearrangement joins TRBV29-1 to TRBJ1-1; no firm D call. The germline V gene encodes CDR1 SQVTM and CDR2 ANQGSEA. This CDR3 region has 12 residues. The V and J ends lost 1 base and 6 bases respectively, with 9 bases between them. The CDR3 bases are TGCAGCGTTGAAGGAGCAGGTGCTGAAGCTTTCTTT. This codes for CSVEGAGAEAFF.

The chain employs TRBV18 and TRBJ1-1; a weak D match, TRBD1 (6 bases). V shed 5 bases and J shed 3 bases, with 13 bases lying between them. The CDR3 totals 14 residues. Germline V CDR1 and CDR2: KGHSH, LQKENI. The CDR3 DNA is TGTGCCAGCTCAGTAGAGGCAGGGGACACTGAAGCTTTCTTT. This codes for CASSVEAGDTEAFF.

The chain combines TRBV18 with TRBJ2-7; D might be TRBD1 (6 bases). CDR3 length: 12 residues. V lost 3 bases and J 7 bases, leaving 10 bases between the germline ends. CDR1 and CDR2 from the germline V gene are KGHSH and LQKENI. The CDR3 is CASSPAGEEQYF. In DNA form, the CDR3 reads TGTGCCAGCTCACCGGCAGGGGAGGAGCAGTACTTC.

V and J are TRBV27 and TRBJ1-5, with TRBD1 matching 8 bases. Germline V gene lookup returns CDR1 MNHEY and CDR2 SMNVEV (reference sequence). After removal of 2 bases from V and 4 bases from J, the junction contained 4 bases not matched to a gene. The CDR3 has 15 residues. Here the CDR3 DNA reads TGTGCCAGCAGTTTAGGGACAGGCTGGAATCAGCCCCAGCATTTT. This codes for CASSLGTGWNQPQHF.

J is TRBJ1-3 and V is TRBV9; D is unresolved. Germline V CDR1 and CDR2: SGDLS, YYNGEE. V lost 4 bases and J lost 0, with 11 bases in between. The CDR3 length is 15 residues. CDR3 residues: CASSPARSSGNTIYF. CDR3 DNA: TGTGCCAGCAGCCCTGCCCGTAGCTCTGGAAACACCATATATTTT.

As for this clone: Germline and junction disagree at one end, which may indicate a read error. V usage is TRBV30 and J usage is TRBJ2-5; TRBD2 agrees at 9 bases. In germline, CDR1 is GTSNPN, CDR2 SVGIG (reference sequence). The CDR3 runs 15 residues. This CDR3 is CAGSVGRGGRETQYF. CDR3 nucleotides: TGTGCCGGGAGTGTCGGGCGGGGGGGAAGAGAGACCCAGTACTTC. Full variable domain (missing parts from reference TRBV30 and TRBJ2-5): SQTIHQWPATLVQPVGSPLSLECTVEGTSNPNLYWYRQAAGRGLQLLFYSVGIGQISSEVPQNLSASRPQDRQFILSSKKLLLSDSGFYLCAGSVGRGGRETQYFGPGTRLLVL.

As concerns this clone: One junction end disagrees with the germline gene, perhaps due to a read error. The chain recombines TRBV27 with TRBJ2-3; D is perhaps TRBD2 (6 bases). Germline CDR1 and CDR2: MNHEY and SMNVEV (reference sequence). The CDR3 covers 16 residues. Here the CDR3 DNA reads TGTGCCAGCAGTCCTCCAAGTTGGAGGGGCACAGATAAGCAGTATTTT. Translating gives CASSPPSWRGTDKQYF.

The chain carries TRBV7-8 and TRBJ2-7; TRBD1 matches at 8 bases. The CDR3 covers 18 residues. Germline trimming cut 1 base from V and 2 bases from J; bases unmatched to any gene: 13. The V gene's germline CDR1 is SGHVS and CDR2 FQNEAQ. CDR3 in DNA: TGTGCCAGCAGCTTAGTAGTCTGGACAGGGCAGGGTGCCTACGAGCAGTACTTC. Residues: CASSLVVWTGQGAYEQYF.

V is TRBV5-1 and J is TRBJ2-7, with D unclear. V shed 1 base and J shed 2 bases, with 10 bases lying between them. The CDR3 contains 14 residues. Germline V gene data show CDR1 as SGHRS and CDR2 as YFSETQ. CDR3 residues: CASSLSGLAYEQYF. The CDR3 coding sequence is TGCGCCAGCAGCTTGTCCGGGTTAGCCTACGAGCAGTACTTC.